This TCR beta chain was found in a study of blood T cell repertoires in COVID-19. The wider study: Two consecutive negative NP/OP PCR tests, clearance, or resolved symptoms defined Cohort 3 recovery.

Repertoires were generated with immunoSEQ multiplex PCR, while TCRdb's copy carries only in-frame clones and drops some. The sample contains hundreds of thousands of clones, 88% of which appear only once. Trimming took 2 bases from V and 3 from J, leaving 8 bases between them. Germline CDR1 is MDHEN and CDR2 is SYDVKM. The CDR3 runs 13 residues. Participants were aged 18 to 89 years, lived in roughly 23 US areas, and enrolled virtually. The TCR comes from a woman aged 60-75 years in a cohort exposed to, infected with or recovered from COVID-19 (not recorded which). The chain has TRBV28 and TRBJ2-7; a possible D gene is TRBD2 (6 bases). Sequencing was performed on PBMCs or T cells enriched from blood (not recorded which). Here the CDR3 DNA reads TGTGCCAGCAGTTTAGGCGGGATCTACGAGCAGTACTTC. Protein product: CASSLGGIYEQYF.